The 27 T cell receptor beta chains below come from one sample, sequenced in a study of identical twins. One entry per CDR3 protein results from TCRdb running MiXCR on the 5' RACE reads. The table records fewer than 800,000 distinct CDR3 sequences, about 7.1% of them present only once. These data also formed part of another study, on yellow fever vaccine responses in identical twins.

The sequenced sample consisted of PBMCs. These receptors came from a woman under 30 in good health.

This clonotype has just a few counts. The gene calls are TRBV4-2 and TRBJ2-1; no clear D. V was shortened by 4 bases and J by 7 bases, with 17 bases between the two germline ends. Germline V gene data show CDR1 as LGHNA and CDR2 as YNFKEQ. This CDR3 is built from 15 residues. The CDR3 DNA reads as TGTGCCAGCAGCCCAGAGGTGTTGGCTGGAAATGAGCAGTTCTTC. This sequence encodes CASSPEVLAGNEQFF.

At least ten counts were recorded for this clonotype. The chain has TRBV20-1 and TRBJ1-1; 12 nucleotides line up with TRBD1. After removal of 3 bases from V and 5 bases from J, the junction contained 13 bases not matched to a gene. The CDR3 loop spans 17 amino acids. Germline-derived CDR1 and CDR2 are DFQATT and SNEGSKA (reference sequence). The CDR3 DNA reads as TGCAGTGCTAGCCTTTGGGGGACAGGGGGCGCGGGAACTGAAGCTTTCTTT. It codes for CSASLWGTGGAGTEAFF.

The rearrangement uses TRBV7-9 and TRBJ2-7; D is possibly TRBD1 (6 bases). V was shortened by 5 bases and J by 3 bases, with 11 bases between the two germline ends. The germline V gene encodes CDR1 SEHNR and CDR2 FQNEAQ (reference sequence). The CDR3 has 13 residues. The DNA for the CDR3 is TGTGCCAGCAGCGACTGGACAGTCTACGAGCAGTACTTC. It encodes CASSDWTVYEQYF.

This clonotype was seen a handful of times. This rearrangement joins TRBV5-1 to TRBJ2-2; TRBD2 matches at 7 bases. The CDR3 extends over 16 amino acids. Germline-derived CDR1 and CDR2 are SGHRS and YFSETQ. Trimming at V came to 0 bases and at J to 4 bases, leaving 6 bases not matched to a gene. This CDR3 is CASSLGLAPTTGELFF. In DNA form, the CDR3 reads TGCGCCAGCAGCTTGGGACTAGCTCCTACCACCGGGGAGCTGTTTTTT.

This clonotype was detected ten times or more. This sequence joins TRBV29-1 and TRBJ2-5; 11 bases are a match to TRBD2. This CDR3 is 12 amino acids long. The V gene end was trimmed by 8 bases and the J gene end by 4 bases; junction bases not matched to a gene: 3. Per germline, CDR1 SQVTM and CDR2 ANQGSEA. The CDR3 loop reads CSTTSGGETQYF. For the CDR3, the DNA is TGCAGCACCACTAGCGGGGGAGAGACCCAGTACTTC.

This clonotype was counted a few times. The chain joins TRBV29-1 to TRBJ2-7; 8 bases are shared with TRBD2. The CDR3 covers 12 residues. Trimming took 6 bases from V and 5 from J; bases not matched to a gene: 6. The germline gives CDR1 SQVTM, CDR2 ANQGSEA. The CDR3 coding sequence is TGCAGCGTGGGGGCGCGGGGGGACGAGCAGTACTTC. Translated, it gives CSVGARGDEQYF.

The chain has TRBV5-1 and TRBJ2-1, with 8 bases that match TRBD2. This CDR3 has 14 residues. V lost 0 bases, J lost 9 bases, and 5 bases stayed unmatched. Germline lookup yields CDR1 SGHRS and CDR2 YFSETQ. DNA for the CDR3: TGCGCCAGCAGCTTGGACGGGGGGGCCGGTGAGCAGTTCTTC. Its translation is CASSLDGGAGEQFF.

In its sample, this clonotype was seen a few times. The J gene is TRBJ2-5, the V gene TRBV6-1; TRBD1 agrees at 7 bases. CDR3 length equals 14 residues. The J segment lost 2 bases and the V segment lost 6 bases, leaving 6 bases of the junction unmatched. Germline-derived CDR1 and CDR2 are MNHNS and SASEGT. CDR3: CASRPGTAQETQYF. The DNA for the CDR3 is TGTGCCAGCAGACCCGGGACAGCACAAGAGACCCAGTACTTC.

This clonotype turned up a few times. V and J are TRBV20-1 and TRBJ2-3; the match to TRBD2 covers 11 bases. Germline V gives CDR1 DFQATT, CDR2 SNEGSKA (reference sequence). CDR3 size: 15 residues. J lost 2 bases, V lost 3 bases, and 4 bases had no gene match. The CDR3: CSASLAGGSTDTQYF. For the CDR3, the DNA is TGCAGTGCTAGTCTAGCGGGGGGATCCACAGATACGCAGTATTTT.

The rearrangement links TRBV4-1 to TRBJ1-6, with a possible D match to TRBD1 (5 bases). Trimming left V 3 bases short and J 5 bases short, with 11 bases between. Germline V gene lookup returns CDR1 MGHRA and CDR2 YSYEKL. The CDR3 spans 15 residues. CDR3 residues: CASSHPGPNNSPLHF. The CDR3 region has the DNA TGCGCCAGCAGCCACCCGGGACCTAATAATTCACCCCTCCACTTT.

This clonotype was seen at least ten times. The chain employs TRBV25-1 and TRBJ2-2; 11 bases fit TRBD1. Per the germline V gene, CDR1 is MGHDK and CDR2 is SYGVNS. The V gene end was trimmed by 5 bases and the J gene end by 7 bases; junction bases not matched to a gene: 6. The CDR3 loop spans 15 amino acids. The CDR3 region has the DNA TGTGCCAGCAGTCACGGACAGGGGGCAATCGGGGAGCTGTTTTTT. Protein: CASSHGQGAIGELFF.

The chain combines TRBV7-9 with TRBJ1-2; D is perhaps TRBD1 (6 bases). The CDR3 is 15 residues long. From germline, CDR1 is SEHNR and CDR2 FQNEAQ (reference sequence). The ends were cut back, 4 bases at V and 7 bases at J, with 19 bases in the middle. The DNA for the CDR3 is TGTGCCAGCAGCTCGGCTACAGGGTTTGTAGGTGGCTACACCTTC. Translation gives CASSSATGFVGGYTF. The full variable domain, in which reference TRBV7-9 and TRBJ1-2 provide the parts outside the CDR3, is DTGVSQNPRHKITKRGQNVTFRCDPISEHNRLYWYRQTLGQGPEFLTYFQNEAQLEKSRLLSDRFSAERPKGSFSTLEIQRTEQGDSAMYLCASSSATGFVGGYTFGSGTRLTVV.

The table lists this clonotype with many counts. The chain combines TRBV20-1 with TRBJ1-1; 9 positions agree with TRBD1. The CDR3 consists of 15 residues. The germline V gene encodes CDR1 DFQATT and CDR2 SNEGSKA (reference sequence). Trimming cost V 3 bases and J 7 bases; bases outside gene matches: 12. The DNA of the CDR3 is TGCAGTGCTAGTTCACATAGGACAGGGGCGAATGAAGCTTTCTTT. Its protein product is CSASSHRTGANEAFF.

The CDR3 sequence is CASSSSGGAGDEQFF. CDR3 in DNA: TGTGCCAGCAGCTCTAGCGGGGGGGCAGGTGATGAGCAGTTCTTC. V and J are TRBV9 and TRBJ2-1; 12 bases fit TRBD2. This CDR3 is built from 15 residues. Losses at the gene ends were 4 bases for V and 8 bases for J; bases not matched to a gene: 7. The germline CDR1 and CDR2 sequences are SGDLS and YYNGEE.

The chain links TRBV6-1 to TRBJ2-1; TRBD2 matches 10 bases. CDR1 is MNHNS and CDR2 is SASEGT in the germline V gene. V trimming: 8 bases; J trimming: 9 bases; junction bases outside the gene matches: 10. The CDR3 spans 14 residues. The CDR3: CASGALAGVFEQFF. CDR3 coding DNA: TGTGCCAGCGGGGCTCTAGCGGGAGTTTTTGAGCAGTTCTTC.

The V gene is TRBV29-1, the J gene TRBJ2-2, with D possibly being TRBD1 or TRBD2 (5 bases each). CDR1 is SQVTM, CDR2 ANQGSEA, per germline. Deletions cut 6 bases from V and 2 bases from J, with 13 bases between. The CDR3 runs 14 residues. CDR3 bases: TGCAGCGTAACCGGGACCGATAACACCGGGGAGCTGTTTTTT. Translating gives CSVTGTDNTGELFF.

The chain links TRBV12-3 or TRBV12-4 to TRBJ2-1, with 8 bases identical to TRBD2. The CDR3 loop spans 13 amino acids. V was clipped by 5 bases and J by 8 bases; unmatched bases: 5. CDR3 amino acids: CASSPDGGDEQFF. In DNA, the CDR3 is TGTGCCAGCAGTCCCGACGGGGGGGATGAGCAGTTCTTC.

This clonotype was picked up a small number of times. The CDR3 sequence: CASSLSSGRAGNEQFF. The CDR3 bases are TGCGCCAGCAGCTTAAGTAGCGGGAGGGCCGGGAATGAGCAGTTCTTC. The genes are TRBV5-1 and TRBJ2-1, with 11 bases lining up with TRBD2. Germline CDR1 SGHRS, CDR2 YFSETQ. The V and J ends lost 2 bases and 7 bases, in that order; junction bases with no gene match: 8. This CDR3 comprises 16 residues.

In its sample, this clonotype was seen many times. J is TRBJ1-4 and V is TRBV12-3 or TRBV12-4; TRBD1 aligns across 7 bases. Losses at the gene ends were 6 bases for V and 3 bases for J; bases not matched to a gene: 7. This CDR3 is 15 amino acids long. The CDR3: CASRTGQVANEKLFF. The DNA of the CDR3 is TGTGCCAGCAGGACCGGACAGGTGGCTAATGAAAAACTGTTTTTT.

The chain combines TRBV15 with TRBJ2-1; no clear D. CDR1 is LNHNV and CDR2 is YYDKDF in the germline V gene (reference sequence). V was cut by 0 bases and J by 1 base, with 10 bases left in between. The CDR3 covers 16 residues. The CDR3 is CATSRDMGSSYNEQFF. The CDR3 DNA reads as TGTGCCACCAGCAGAGATATGGGCAGTTCCTACAATGAGCAGTTCTTC.

This clonotype was found a few times. CDR3 loop: CSATLPGAERGAQFF. The CDR3 coding sequence is TGCAGTGCCACACTTCCCGGGGCGGAGAGGGGGGCGCAGTTCTTC. The rearrangement links TRBV20-1 to TRBJ2-1, with D perhaps assigned TRBD1 or TRBD2 (6 bases each). Trimming shortened V by 6 bases and J by 12 bases, and 27 bases separated the two germline ends. CDR1 and CDR2 (germline): DFQATT, SNEGSKA (reference sequence). The CDR3 has 15 residues.

Many counts were recorded for this clonotype. The rearrangement joins TRBV20-1 to TRBJ2-7; 7 positions agree with TRBD1. Germline CDR1 is DFQATT and CDR2 is SNEGSKA (reference sequence). V dropped 4 bases and J dropped 0; count of bases not matched to a gene: 6. The CDR3 consists of 14 residues. DNA for the CDR3: TGCAGTGCTAACAGGGGACCGAGCTCCTACGAGCAGTACGTC. Protein: CSANRGPSSYEQYV.

This clonotype occurred many times. The chain is built from TRBV5-1 and TRBJ1-6, with 9 nucleotides matching TRBD1. The ends lost 2 bases at V and 8 bases at J; junction bases unmatched: 8. The CDR3 sequence is 16 residues long. Germline loops: CDR1 SGHRS, CDR2 YFSETQ. The CDR3 here is CASSFADRGSHSPLHF. In nucleotides, the CDR3 is TGCGCCAGCAGCTTCGCAGACAGGGGGTCCCATTCACCCCTCCACTTT.

The chain joins TRBV20-1 to TRBJ1-6, with a possible D match to TRBD1 (5 bases). The CDR3 has 15 residues. The V gene lost 1 base and the J gene lost 8 bases, with 15 bases spanning the gap. Germline V gene lookup returns CDR1 DFQATT and CDR2 SNEGSKA (reference sequence). The CDR3 DNA follows: TGCAGTGCTAGAGGGGGGTACGGAGGTTATTCACCCCTCCACTTT. Translation gives CSARGGYGGYSPLHF.

The sample holds a few counts of this clonotype. The chain employs TRBV6-1 and TRBJ1-2; D call uncertain. This CDR3 comprises 14 residues. Germline V lookup: CDR1 MNHNS, CDR2 SASEGT. Deletions cut 10 bases from V and 2 bases from J, with 17 bases between. The CDR3 here is CAILLPFVNYGYTF. Written as DNA, the CDR3 is TGTGCCATCCTTTTACCTTTCGTCAACTATGGCTACACCTTC.

The CDR3 nucleotides are TGTGCCAGCAGTTATTCGGCTAGCGCCTCCTACGAGCAGTACTTC. This gives the protein CASSYSASASYEQYF. The chain joins TRBV6-5 to TRBJ2-7; D possibly corresponds to TRBD2 (6 bases). The CDR3 consists of 15 residues. Germline CDR1 reads MNHEY; CDR2 reads SVGAGI. Trimming removed 3 bases from V and 0 bases from J, with 12 bases in between.

This clonotype was counted at least ten times. The chain links TRBV12-3 or TRBV12-4 to TRBJ1-6; 8 bases are shared with TRBD1. The CDR3 has 14 residues. V was pared by 5 bases and J by 9 bases, with 6 bases of the junction left unmatched. The CDR3 DNA is TGTGCCAGCAGTCAGGGGGCCGGGACTTCACCCCTCCACTTT. It encodes CASSQGAGTSPLHF.